This TCR beta chain originates from a study of cytotoxic CD8 clonotypes in ibrutinib-treated CLL. In the study overall: Researchers reported about a dozen relapsed/refractory and over 14 treatment-naive patients, 17 of them IGHV unmutated.

Remarks on this clone: The antigen is unknown.

Profiling relied on immunoSEQ multiplex PCR, and the TCRdb table lists in-frame clones only, not all of them. The sample yields about 300,000 clones, roughly four fifths seen once. Broader study findings: Pretreatment clonality was elevated relative to age-matched healthy donors and paralleled circulating CD8+ T-cell counts.

Germline CDR1 reads SGHVS; CDR2 reads FNYEAQ. The CDR3 consists of 14 residues. V was trimmed by 2 bases and J by 8 bases, leaving 12 bases between them. The source was PBMCs, collected at disease progression, from a patient treated with ibrutinib. This receptor was obtained from a human donor with chronic lymphocytic leukemia. The chain carries TRBV7-6 and TRBJ1-4, with D possibly TRBD1 on 5 matching bases. In DNA form, the CDR3 reads TGTGCCAGCAGCTTACAGGCAGGGCGGGAAAAACTGTTTTTT. As protein: CASSLQAGREKLFF. Looking up the rest from reference TRBV7-6 and TRBJ1-4 gives the full variable domain: GAGVSQSPRYKVTKRGQDVALRCDPISGHVSLYWYRQALGQGPEFLTYFNYEAQQDKSGLPNDRFSAERPEGSISTLTIQRTEQRDSAMYRCASSLQAGREKLFFGSGTQLSVL.